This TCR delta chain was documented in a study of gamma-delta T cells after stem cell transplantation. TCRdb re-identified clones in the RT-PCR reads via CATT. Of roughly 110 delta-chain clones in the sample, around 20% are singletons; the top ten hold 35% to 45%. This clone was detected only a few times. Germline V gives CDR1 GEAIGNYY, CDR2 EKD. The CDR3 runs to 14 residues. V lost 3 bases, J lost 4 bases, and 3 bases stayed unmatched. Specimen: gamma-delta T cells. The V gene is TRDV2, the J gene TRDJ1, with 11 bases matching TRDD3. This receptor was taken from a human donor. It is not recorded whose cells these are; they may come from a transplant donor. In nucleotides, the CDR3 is TGTGCCTGTGACGTACTGGGGGATAACGATAAACTCATCTTT. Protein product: CACDVLGDNDKLIF.